One and the same sample provided the 25 T cell receptor beta chains below, sequenced in a study of cytomegalovirus exposure and HLA in healthy donors. This PCR relied on a set of 60 Vbeta primers and 13 Jbeta primers. Measured with immunoSEQ multiplex PCR; TCRdb has only the in-frame clones, and not every one. This sample yields approximately 150,000 clones, of which around 85% are seen a single time; approximately 2.9% belongs to the top ten. The sequencing input was PBMCs. Receptor source: a woman aged 25 to 39 in good health and CMV-seronegative.

This chain links TRBV11-2 with TRBJ2-5; 12 nucleotides line up with TRBD2. Germline V gene data show CDR1 as SGHAT and CDR2 as FQNNGV. J was trimmed by 5 bases and V by 4 bases; bases with no gene match: 2. The CDR3 loop spans 14 amino acids. The CDR3 nucleotides are TGTGCCAGCAGCTCTAGCGGGGGGGAGGAGACCCAGTACTTC. Translation: CASSSSGGEETQYF.

The chain has TRBV4-1 and TRBJ1-2, with TRBD1 identical over 7 bases. The junction had 2 bases not matched to a gene; V was cut back by 0 bases and J by 4 bases. The CDR3 consists of 14 residues. Germline lookup yields CDR1 MGHRA and CDR2 YSYEKL. The CDR3 protein is CASSQEPGGYGYTF. CDR3 nucleotides: TGCGCCAGCAGCCAAGAACCAGGGGGCTATGGCTACACCTTC.

J is TRBJ1-1 and V is TRBV5-1; TRBD1 aligns across 8 bases. The V gene end was trimmed by 4 bases and the J gene end by 11 bases; junction bases not matched to a gene: 7. The germline gives CDR1 SGHRS, CDR2 YFSETQ. The length of the CDR3 is 12 residues. The CDR3 is CASSPRQGWAFF. CDR3 nucleotide sequence: TGCGCCAGCAGCCCCCGACAGGGGTGGGCTTTCTTT.

This rearrangement joins TRBV7-8 to TRBJ2-5; possibly TRBD1 for D (5 bases). The ends were cut back, 2 bases at V and 4 bases at J, with 11 bases in the middle. The CDR3 consists of 14 residues. CDR1 SGHVS and CDR2 FQNEAQ come from the germline V gene. In nucleotides, the CDR3 is TGTGCCAGCAGCTTATACAGGACCTCAGAGACCCAGTACTTC. It codes for CASSLYRTSETQYF.

The gene calls are TRBV11-1 and TRBJ1-1; 7 bases are shared with TRBD1. CDR1 and CDR2 from the germline V gene are SGHAT and FQDESV (reference sequence). Trimming cost V 5 bases and J 7 bases; bases outside gene matches: 4. The CDR3 length is 12 residues. CDR3 nucleotide sequence: TGTGCCAGCAGCCACAGACAGGGTGAAGCTTTCTTT. It translates to CASSHRQGEAFF.

The chain carries TRBV6-4 and TRBJ2-7; a possible D gene is TRBD2 (5 bases). Germline V gene sequence: CDR1 MRHNA, CDR2 SNTAGT. Trimming took 2 bases from V and 0 from J, leaving 11 bases between them. The CDR3 has 15 residues. CDR3 amino acids: CASSDQSADSYEQYF. In nucleotides, the CDR3 is TGTGCCAGCAGTGACCAGTCAGCGGACTCCTACGAGCAGTACTTC.

This clone was counted between two and nine times. The chain uses TRBV10-1 and TRBJ2-1, with 10 nucleotides matching TRBD1. Germline V gene data show CDR1 as WNHNN and CDR2 as SYGVQD (reference sequence). The ends lost 1 base at V and 6 bases at J; junction bases unmatched: 9. The CDR3 spans 17 residues. The CDR3: CASSELGSGTGVNEQFF. CDR3 coding DNA: TGCGCCAGCAGTGAGTTAGGGTCCGGGACAGGGGTCAATGAGCAGTTCTTC.

The chain uses TRBV9 and TRBJ2-5, with TRBD2 matching 7 bases. Per the germline V gene, CDR1 is SGDLS and CDR2 is YYNGEE. The V gene end was trimmed by 0 bases and the J gene end by 7 bases; junction bases not matched to a gene: 9. The CDR3 is 15 amino acids. The CDR3 nucleotides read TGTGCCAGCAGCGTAGACGGACTAGTTCGAGGGACCCAGTACTTC. It encodes CASSVDGLVRGTQYF.

This clone has a handful of counts. The genes are TRBV6-6 and TRBJ1-1, with D uncertain. CDR3 size: 15 residues. V was trimmed by 5 bases and J by 1 base, leaving 14 bases between them. The germline V gene encodes CDR1 MNHNY and CDR2 SVGAGI (reference sequence). The CDR3 sequence is CASSQLRGRNTEAFF. DNA of the CDR3: TGTGCCAGCAGTCAGCTTCGGGGTAGGAACACTGAAGCTTTCTTT.

The rearrangement links TRBV30 to TRBJ2-5; 8 bases are a match to TRBD2. The J call may not be correct, given that the DNA end is closer to TRBJ2-7. Looked up from germline, CDR1 is GTSNPN and CDR2 is SVGIG (reference sequence). CDR3 size: 15 residues. CDR3 sequence reads: CAWSVFFRGGLEQYF. In DNA, the CDR3 is TGTGCCTGGAGTGTTTTCTTCCGGGGGGGCCTCGAGCAGTACTTC.

The chain is built from TRBV6-6 and TRBJ1-5; D unclear. This CDR3 contains 13 residues. Trimming took 6 bases from V and 6 from J, leaving 12 bases between them. Per germline, CDR1 MNHNY and CDR2 SVGAGI (reference sequence). In DNA, the CDR3 is TGTGCCAGCAGCTTGGCAGTCAGTCAGCCCCAGCATTTT. This codes for CASSLAVSQPQHF.

This clone was observed a single time. The chain combines TRBV11-3 with TRBJ2-1; 8 bases agree with TRBD1. The ends lost 1 base at V and 9 bases at J; junction bases unmatched: 11. Germline V CDR1 and CDR2: SGHNT, YENEEA. This CDR3 spans 16 amino acids. CDR3: CASSLGTGGTGGEQFF. In nucleotides, the CDR3 is TGTGCCAGCAGCTTAGGAACAGGGGGGACAGGAGGTGAGCAGTTCTTC.

V gene TRBV6-1 combines with J gene TRBJ1-5; 7 nucleotides agree with TRBD1. The CDR3 sequence is 14 residues long. J was trimmed by 5 bases and V by 4 bases; bases with no gene match: 5. Germline lookup yields CDR1 MNHNS and CDR2 SASEGT. Here the CDR3 reads CASSGQGGYQPQHF. As DNA, the CDR3 is TGTGCCAGCAGTGGACAGGGCGGCTATCAGCCCCAGCATTTT.

V gene TRBV7-8 combines with J gene TRBJ2-1, with 9 positions matching TRBD2. V shed 5 bases, J shed 8 bases, and the junction held 13 bases outside the gene matches. The CDR3 extends over 16 amino acids. Per germline, CDR1 SGHVS and CDR2 FQNEAQ. As DNA, the CDR3 is TGTGCCAGCAGCGGCAGACAGCGGGGGGATAGGGATGAGCAGTTCTTC. This codes for CASSGRQRGDRDEQFF.

The CDR3 sequence: CASRQRGPTDTQYF. The CDR3 DNA reads TGTGCCAGCCGACAGCGGGGGCCCACAGATACGCAGTATTTT. V gene TRBV27 combines with J gene TRBJ2-3; 8 bases fit TRBD2. The CDR3 has 14 amino acids. Trimming removed 8 bases from V and 2 bases from J; junction bases left unmatched: 6. Germline loops: CDR1 MNHEY, CDR2 SMNVEV (reference sequence).

The rearrangement uses TRBV19 and TRBJ2-5, with D perhaps TRBD2 (6 bases). Trimming took off 4 bases at V and 0 bases at J, with 9 bases between the two ends. The CDR3 extends over 14 amino acids. CDR1 is LNHDA, CDR2 SQIVND, per germline (reference sequence). CDR3 sequence: CASSRRDYQETQYF. The CDR3 bases are TGTGCCAGTAGTAGAAGGGACTACCAAGAGACCCAGTACTTC. The full variable domain, in which reference TRBV19 and TRBJ2-5 provide the parts outside the CDR3, is DGGITQSPKYLFRKEGQNVTLSCEQNLNHDAMYWYRQDPGQGLRLIYYSQIVNDFQKGDIAEGYSVSREKKESFPLTVTSAQKNPTAFYLCASSRRDYQETQYFGPGTRLLVL.

This chain links TRBV19 with TRBJ1-1; D perhaps matches TRBD1 (5 bases). V was pared by 5 bases and J by 1 base, with 17 bases between. CDR1 is LNHDA and CDR2 is SQIVND in the germline V gene (reference sequence). The CDR3 sequence is 16 residues long. The CDR3 bases are TGTGCCAGTAGTTGGGGAGGGGTGGGGAAGAACACTGAAGCTTTCTTT. Encoded protein: CASSWGGVGKNTEAFF.

This clone was recorded a few times. This chain uses TRBV27 with TRBJ2-7; 7 bases map to TRBD1. Germline V gene data show CDR1 as MNHEY and CDR2 as SMNVEV (reference sequence). CDR3 length: 13 amino acids. The trim removed 2 bases at V and 5 bases at J, leaving 3 bases unmatched. Here the CDR3 DNA reads TGTGCCAGCAGTTTAAAACAGGGGAACGAGCAGTACTTC. This encodes CASSLKQGNEQYF.

The CDR3 spells CASTVGGAAFF. The DNA of the CDR3 is TGTGCCAGCACGGTGGGGGGGGCAGCTTTCTTT. The rearrangement joins TRBV6-1 to TRBJ1-1; D is possibly TRBD1 (6 bases). Germline-derived CDR1 and CDR2 are MNHNS and SASEGT. The CDR3 spans 11 residues. The V end lost 7 bases, the J end lost 10 bases, and 13 bases lay between the germline ends.

V usage is TRBV7-3 and J usage is TRBJ2-1; 10 bases match TRBD2. The CDR3 covers 15 residues. Germline trimming cut 5 bases from V and 9 bases from J; bases unmatched to any gene: 10. The germline CDR1 and CDR2 sequences are SGHTA and FQGTGA. The CDR3 here is CASSPSGTSVSEQFF. The CDR3 DNA follows: TGTGCCAGCAGCCCGTCCGGGACTAGCGTCAGTGAGCAGTTCTTC.

The chain uses TRBV25-1 and TRBJ2-1, with 10 nucleotides matching TRBD2. The germline V gene has CDR1 MGHDK and CDR2 SYGVNS. V was clipped by 1 base and J by 4 bases; unmatched bases: 10. The CDR3 has 18 amino acids. CDR3 in amino acids: CASSEFILAGILYNEQFF. CDR3 DNA: TGTGCCAGCAGTGAATTTATACTAGCGGGAATCTTATACAATGAGCAGTTCTTC. The variable domain in full, with the rest retrieved from reference TRBV25-1 and TRBJ2-1, is EADIYQTPRYLVIGTGKKITLECSQTMGHDKMYWYQQDPGMELHLIHYSYGVNSTEKGDLSSESTVSRIRTEHFPLTLESARPSHTSQYLCASSEFILAGILYNEQFFGPGTRLTVL.

The rearrangement links TRBV27 to TRBJ1-1; D is possibly TRBD1 (6 bases). Germline values: CDR1 MNHEY, CDR2 SMNVEV (reference sequence). Trimming pared 10 bases from V and 7 bases from J, leaving 22 bases between. The CDR3 length is 14 residues. The CDR3: CATSGRRGGGEAFF. In nucleotides, the CDR3 is TGTGCCACCTCAGGAAGAAGGGGAGGGGGTGAAGCTTTCTTT.

This clone was found a few times. The genes are TRBV4-1 and TRBJ1-5; tentatively, D is TRBD1 (5 bases). Looked up from germline, CDR1 is MGHRA and CDR2 is YSYEKL. The CDR3 spans 16 residues. Trimming pared 4 bases from V and 0 bases from J, leaving 13 bases between. The DNA of the CDR3 is TGCGCCAGCAGCCCCACCAGGGTTAATAGCAATCAGCCCCAGCATTTT. It yields the protein CASSPTRVNSNQPQHF.

The gene calls are TRBV10-3 and TRBJ1-1, with D possibly being TRBD1 (5 bases). Trimming stripped 1 base from V and 4 bases from J, with 16 bases between. The CDR3 totals 16 residues. From germline, CDR1 is ENHRY and CDR2 SYGVKD. CDR3 loop: CAISEYPLGGVTEAFF. In DNA, the CDR3 is TGTGCCATCAGTGAGTATCCGTTGGGGGGTGTCACTGAAGCTTTCTTT.

This chain connects TRBV2 to TRBJ1-5; TRBD1 might be the D (6 bases). The germline CDR1 and CDR2 sequences are SNHLY and FYNNEI. Trimming took 6 bases from V and 3 from J, leaving 15 bases between them. This CDR3 contains 15 residues. The CDR3 loop is CASRSDRRHNQPQHF. The DNA of the CDR3 is TGTGCCAGCAGAAGCGACAGGAGGCACAATCAGCCCCAGCATTTT. The full variable domain, its missing parts supplied by reference TRBV2 and TRBJ1-5, is EPEVTQTPSHQVTQMGQEVILRCVPISNHLYFYWYRQILGQKVEFLVSFYNNEISEKSEIFDDQFSVERPDGSNFTLKIRSTKLEDSAMYFCASRSDRRHNQPQHFGDGTRLSIL.